This T cell receptor beta chain was profiled in a study of regulatory T cells in long-lasting Graves disease. Study-wide points: Shared public clonotypes totalled roughly 2,500 in persistent patients, compared with 966 in new patients. Persistent disease samples used TRBV28, TRBJ1-2 and TRBJ2-5 preferentially.

J gave up 5 bases and V 2 bases, and 10 bases lay outside the gene matches. The CDR3 runs to 15 residues. The germline gives CDR1 SQVTM, CDR2 ANQGSEA. Arm-PCR of CDR3 regions with iRepertoire HTBI primers generated TCR beta libraries. In the authors' methods: Identified across the samples were over 50 TRBV segments and 14 TRBJ segments. TCRdb reanalysed the multiplex PCR reads using MiXCR and keeps one entry per CDR3 protein. TCRdb assigned the V and J calls; the authors' analysis was not used. The sample shows about 470,000 distinct CDR3 sequences, 20% to 25% of them seen only once. The time point is: persistent/refractory GD, antithyroid drugs over 5 years with positive TRAb. Extracted PBMC RNA gave rise to the TCR library. With regard to this clonotype: What it binds is unknown.

This TCR derives from a female donor with Graves disease. This sequence joins TRBV29-1 and TRBJ2-7; 9 nucleotides agree with TRBD1. This material consisted of peripheral blood mononuclear cells (PBMCs), taken when the disease was refractory, from a patient treated with antithyroid drugs. The CDR3 nucleotides read TGCAGCGTTGAAATGTTACAGGGGGCTAGGAACGAGCAGTACTTC. It encodes CSVEMLQGARNEQYF.